These T cell receptor beta chains were read from a single sample in a study of molecular identifiers for immune sequencing clone quantification. MiXCR, run by TCRdb on the PCR reads, gives a single entry per CDR3 protein. The sample records around 94,000 distinct CDR3 sequences, under 40% being singletons. The sequenced material came from naive CD8+ T cells from blood, with Jurkat cell RNA spiked in. These receptor sequences come from a human donor in good health. Some libraries in this study had Jurkat cell RNA spiked in. CDR3s include the opening cysteine and the closing phenylalanine or tryptophan. Fields, in order: V gene, D gene, J gene, clone size, CDR3 protein, CDR3 DNA. A D gene is named only where the DNA matches it firmly. Size is stated for part of the rows, as once, few or many counts, or as a class when the clone is expanded.

>TRBV9|NA|TRBJ2-1|once
CASSVLVGAGSSYNEQFF
TGTGCCAGCAGCGTGTTAGTTGGGGCGGGGAGCTCCTACAATGAGCAGTTCTTC
>TRBV10-3|TRBD2|TRBJ2-3|few
CAIATSGSETDTQYF
TGTGCCATAGCTACTAGCGGGAGTGAAACAGATACGCAGTATTTT
>TRBV7-9|NA|TRBJ1-5|few
CASSFYNQPQHF
TGTGCCAGCAGCTTTTACAATCAGCCCCAGCATTTT
>TRBV20-1|NA|TRBJ2-1|NA
CSARGRVNNEQFF
TGCAGTGCTAGAGGCAGGGTCAACAATGAGCAGTTCTTC
>TRBV28|TRBD2|TRBJ2-2|NA
CASTPSGRPNTVELFF
TGTGCCAGCACCCCAAGCGGGAGGCCGAACACCGTGGAGCTGTTTTTT
>TRBV29-1|TRBD2|TRBJ2-7|NA
CSVRGVSYEQYF
TGCAGCGTCCGGGGGGTCTCCTACGAGCAGTACTTC
>TRBV9|NA|TRBJ2-1|NA
CASSATRDNEQFF
TGTGCCAGCAGCGCCACTAGAGACAATGAGCAGTTCTTC
>TRBV12-3/TRBV12-4|TRBD1|TRBJ2-3|NA
CASRKQGGTTDTQYF
TGTGCCAGCAGGAAACAGGGGGGCACAACAGATACGCAGTATTTT
>TRBV7-9|TRBD1|TRBJ2-7|NA
CASSQEGTGDEQYF
TGTGCCAGCAGCCAAGAGGGGACAGGGGATGAGCAGTACTTC
>TRBV28|NA|TRBJ2-4|few
CASRALGGLAKNIQYF
TGTGCCAGCAGGGCGCTGGGGGGACTAGCCAAAAACATTCAGTACTTC